This T cell receptor (beta chain) was captured by sequencing in a study of molecular identifiers for immune sequencing clone quantification. TCRdb independently ran MiXCR on the PCR reads; one entry per CDR3 protein. The sample holds about 640,000 distinct CDR3 sequences; just under 20% are singletons and the top ten take 0.85% to 0.9%. Libraries of naive CD8 cells were prepared from about 19,000 to 1,100,000 sorted cells using 10%, 30% or 50% RNA. A CD8+CD4-CCR7+CD45RA+ phenotype served as the sorting definition for naive CD8 T cells. Findings and limits, study-wide: Detectable among some 1 million naive cells, according to reports, was Jurkat TCR RNA spiked in from one cell.

In germline, CDR1 is DFQATT, CDR2 SNEGSKA (reference sequence). The CDR3 totals 15 residues. V shed 3 bases and J shed 4 bases, with 17 bases lying between them. Points on this clonotype: Its antigen is undetermined.

Sequenced: naive CD8+ T cells from blood, with Jurkat cell RNA spiked in. Specified subset: FACS-sorted CD8+CD4-CCR7+CD45RA+ naive T cells. The V and J genes are TRBV20-1 and TRBJ2-3; D perhaps matches TRBD2 (5 bases). The sequence was collected from a human donor in good health. Some libraries in this study had Jurkat cell RNA spiked in. The CDR3 sequence: CSASIPEGSPDTQYF. Written as DNA, the CDR3 is TGCAGTGCTAGCATCCCGGAAGGGAGCCCAGATACGCAGTATTTT.